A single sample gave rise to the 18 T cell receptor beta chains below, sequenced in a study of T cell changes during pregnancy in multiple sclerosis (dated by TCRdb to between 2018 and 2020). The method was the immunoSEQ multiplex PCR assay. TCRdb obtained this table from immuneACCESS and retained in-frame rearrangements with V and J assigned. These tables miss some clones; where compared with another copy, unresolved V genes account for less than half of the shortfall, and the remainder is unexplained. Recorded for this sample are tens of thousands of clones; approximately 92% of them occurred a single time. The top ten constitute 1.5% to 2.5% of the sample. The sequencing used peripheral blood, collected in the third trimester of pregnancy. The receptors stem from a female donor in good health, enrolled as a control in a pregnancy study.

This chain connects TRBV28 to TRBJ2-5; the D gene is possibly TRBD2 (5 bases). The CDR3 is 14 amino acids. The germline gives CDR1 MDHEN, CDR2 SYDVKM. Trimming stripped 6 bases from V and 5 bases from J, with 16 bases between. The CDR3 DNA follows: TGTGCCAGCAGGTATCTCGGGGTCACGGAGACCCAGTACTTC. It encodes CASRYLGVTETQYF. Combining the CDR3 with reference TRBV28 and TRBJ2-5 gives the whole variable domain DVKVTQSSRYLVKRTGEKVFLECVQDMDHENMFWYRQDPGLGLRLIYFSYDVKMKEKGDIPEGYSVSREKKERFSLILESASTNQTSMYLCASRYLGVTETQYFGPGTRLLVL.

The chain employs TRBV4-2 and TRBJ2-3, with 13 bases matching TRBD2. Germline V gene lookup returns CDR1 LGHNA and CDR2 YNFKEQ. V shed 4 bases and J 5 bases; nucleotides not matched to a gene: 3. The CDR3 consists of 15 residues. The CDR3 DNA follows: TGTGCCAGCAGCCGACTAGCGGGAGGTAGAGATACGCAGTATTTT. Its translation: CASSRLAGGRDTQYF.

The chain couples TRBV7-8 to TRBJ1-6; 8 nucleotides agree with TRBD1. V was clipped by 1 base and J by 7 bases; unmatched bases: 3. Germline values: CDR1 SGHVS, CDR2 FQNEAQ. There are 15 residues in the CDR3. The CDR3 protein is CASSLVDRANSPLHF. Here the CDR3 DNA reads TGTGCCAGCAGCTTAGTGGACAGGGCAAATTCACCCCTCCACTTT. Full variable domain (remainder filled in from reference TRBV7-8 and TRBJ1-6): GAGVSQSPRYKVAKRGQDVALRCDPISGHVSLFWYQQALGQGPEFLTYFQNEAQLDKSGLPSDRFFAERPEGSVSTLKIQRTQQEDSAVYLCASSLVDRANSPLHFGNGTRLTVT.

Written as DNA, the CDR3 is TGCGCCAGCAGCCAAGCTCTAGGACAGGGTGTATCACCCCTCCACTTT. Protein product: CASSQALGQGVSPLHF. V is TRBV4-1 and J is TRBJ1-6, with 8 bases that match TRBD1. After removal of 1 base from V and 10 bases from J, the junction contained 9 bases not matched to a gene. The V gene's germline CDR1 is MGHRA and CDR2 YSYEKL. This CDR3 is built from 16 residues.

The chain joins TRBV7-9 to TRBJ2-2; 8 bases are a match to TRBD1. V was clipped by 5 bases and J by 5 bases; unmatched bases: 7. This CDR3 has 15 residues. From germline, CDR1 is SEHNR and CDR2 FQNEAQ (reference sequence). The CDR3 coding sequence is TGTGCCAGCAGCGACCGGACAGGGAATACCGGGGAGCTGTTTTTT. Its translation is CASSDRTGNTGELFF.

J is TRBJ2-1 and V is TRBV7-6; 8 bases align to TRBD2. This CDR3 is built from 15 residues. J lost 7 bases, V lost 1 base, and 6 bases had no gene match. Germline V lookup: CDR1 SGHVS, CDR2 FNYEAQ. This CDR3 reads CASSLGPAGVNEQFF. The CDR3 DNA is TGTGCCAGCAGCTTAGGGCCAGCGGGAGTAAATGAGCAGTTCTTC.

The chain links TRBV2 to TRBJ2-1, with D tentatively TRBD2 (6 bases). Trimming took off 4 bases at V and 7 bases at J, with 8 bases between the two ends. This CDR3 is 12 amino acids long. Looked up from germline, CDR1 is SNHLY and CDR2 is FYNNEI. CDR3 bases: TGTGCCAGCAGTGGACTAGTTAATGAGCAGTTCTTC. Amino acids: CASSGLVNEQFF.

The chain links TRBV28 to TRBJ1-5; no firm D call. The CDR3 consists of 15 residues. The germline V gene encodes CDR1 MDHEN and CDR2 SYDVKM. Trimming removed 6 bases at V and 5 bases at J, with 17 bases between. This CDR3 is CASSRLEGEYQPQHF. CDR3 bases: TGTGCCAGCAGCCGACTTGAGGGAGAATATCAGCCCCAGCATTTT.

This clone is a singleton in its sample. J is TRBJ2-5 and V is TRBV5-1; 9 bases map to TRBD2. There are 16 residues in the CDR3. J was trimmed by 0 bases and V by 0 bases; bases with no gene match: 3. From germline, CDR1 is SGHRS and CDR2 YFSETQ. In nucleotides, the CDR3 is TGCGCCAGCAGCTTGGAGTTAGCGGGGGACCAAGAGACCCAGTACTTC. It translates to CASSLELAGDQETQYF.

The CDR3 protein is CASGLAESSYNEQFF. The CDR3 region has the DNA TGTGCCAGCGGGCTAGCGGAAAGCTCCTACAATGAGCAGTTCTTC. The chain links TRBV2 to TRBJ2-1; 7 bases map to TRBD2. V gave up 8 bases and J gave up 0 bases; unmatched junction bases: 7. CDR3 length: 15 residues. CDR1 and CDR2 from the germline V gene are SNHLY and FYNNEI.

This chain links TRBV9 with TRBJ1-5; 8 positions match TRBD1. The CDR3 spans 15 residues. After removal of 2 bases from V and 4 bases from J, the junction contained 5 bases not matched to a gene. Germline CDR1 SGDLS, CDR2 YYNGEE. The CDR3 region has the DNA TGTGCCAGCAGCGTGACAGGGGCCAAAAATCAGCCCCAGCATTTT. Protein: CASSVTGAKNQPQHF.

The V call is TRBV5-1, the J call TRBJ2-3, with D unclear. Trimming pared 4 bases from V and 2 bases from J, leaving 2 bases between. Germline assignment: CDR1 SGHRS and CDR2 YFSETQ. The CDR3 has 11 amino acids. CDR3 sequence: CASSLTDTQYF. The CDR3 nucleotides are TGCGCCAGCAGCCTCACAGATACGCAGTATTTT.

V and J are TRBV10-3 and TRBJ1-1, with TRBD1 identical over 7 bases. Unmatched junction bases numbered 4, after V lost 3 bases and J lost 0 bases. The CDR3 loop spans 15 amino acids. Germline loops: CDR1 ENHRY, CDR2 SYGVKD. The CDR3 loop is CAISDRGSMNTEAFF. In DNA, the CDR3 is TGTGCCATCAGTGACAGGGGGAGCATGAACACTGAAGCTTTCTTT.

The CDR3 region is CASSKGRDTGTSGVLQETQYF. As DNA, the CDR3 is TGTGCCAGCAGCAAGGGGCGAGACACCGGGACTAGCGGGGTATTACAAGAGACCCAGTACTTC. This chain uses TRBV21-1 with TRBJ2-5; the table's D call TRBD2 went unverified against the DNA. TRBV21-1 is a pseudogene. The CDR3 runs 21 residues.

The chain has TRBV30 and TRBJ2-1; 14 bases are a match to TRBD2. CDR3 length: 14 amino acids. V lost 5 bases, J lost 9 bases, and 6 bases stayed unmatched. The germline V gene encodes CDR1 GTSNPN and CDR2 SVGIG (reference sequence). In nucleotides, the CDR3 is TGTGCCTGGTCCGGACTAGCGGGGGGAGCTGAGCAGTTCTTC. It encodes CAWSGLAGGAEQFF.

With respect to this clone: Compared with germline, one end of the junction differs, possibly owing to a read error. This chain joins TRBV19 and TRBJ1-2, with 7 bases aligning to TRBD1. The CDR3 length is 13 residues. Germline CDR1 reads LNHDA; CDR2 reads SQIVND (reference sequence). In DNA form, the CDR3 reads TGTGCCAGCAGTACAGGGGCGAGGTATGGCTACACCTTC. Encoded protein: CASSTGARYGYTF.

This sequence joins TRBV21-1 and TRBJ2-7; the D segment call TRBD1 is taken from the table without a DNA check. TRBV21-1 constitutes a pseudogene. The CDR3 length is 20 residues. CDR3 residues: CASSRQGAPHPTPLTYEQYF. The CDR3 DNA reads TGTGCCAGCAGCAGACAGGGGGCTCCTCATCCTACCCCATTAACCTACGAGCAGTACTTC.

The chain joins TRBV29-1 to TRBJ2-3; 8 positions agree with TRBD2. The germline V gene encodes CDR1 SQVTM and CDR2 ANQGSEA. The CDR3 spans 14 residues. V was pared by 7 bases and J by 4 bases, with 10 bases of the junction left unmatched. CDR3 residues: CSADGRGNADTQYF. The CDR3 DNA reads TGCAGCGCGGACGGGAGGGGGAACGCAGATACGCAGTATTTT.